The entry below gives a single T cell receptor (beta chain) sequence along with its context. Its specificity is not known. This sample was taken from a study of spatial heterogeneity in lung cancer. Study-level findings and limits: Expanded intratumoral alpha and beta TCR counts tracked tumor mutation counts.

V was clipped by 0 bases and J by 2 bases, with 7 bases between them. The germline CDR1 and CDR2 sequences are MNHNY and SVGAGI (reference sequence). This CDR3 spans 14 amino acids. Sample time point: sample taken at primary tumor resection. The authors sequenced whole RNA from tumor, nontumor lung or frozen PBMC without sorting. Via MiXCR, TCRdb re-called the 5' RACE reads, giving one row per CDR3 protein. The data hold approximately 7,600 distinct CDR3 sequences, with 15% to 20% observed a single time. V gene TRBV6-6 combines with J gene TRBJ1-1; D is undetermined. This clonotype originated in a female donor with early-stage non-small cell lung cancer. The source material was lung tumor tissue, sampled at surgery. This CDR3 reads CASSYSDTNTEAFF. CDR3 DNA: TGTGCCAGCAGTTACTCCGACACCAACACTGAAGCTTTCTTT.